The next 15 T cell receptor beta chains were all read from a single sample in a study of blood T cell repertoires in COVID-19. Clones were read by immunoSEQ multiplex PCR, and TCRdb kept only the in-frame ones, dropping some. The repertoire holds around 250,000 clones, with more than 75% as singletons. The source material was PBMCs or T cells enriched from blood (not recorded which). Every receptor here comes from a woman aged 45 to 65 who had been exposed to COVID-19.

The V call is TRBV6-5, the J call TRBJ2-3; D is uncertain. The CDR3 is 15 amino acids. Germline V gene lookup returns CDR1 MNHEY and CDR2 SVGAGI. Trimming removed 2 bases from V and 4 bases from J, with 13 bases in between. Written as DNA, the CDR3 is TGTGCCAGCAGTTACAACTCACTTGGTTCAGATACGCAGTATTTT. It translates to CASSYNSLGSDTQYF.

The CDR3 reads CASSPLQGHEQFF. In DNA, the CDR3 is TGTGCCAGCAGTCCTTTACAGGGCCATGAGCAGTTCTTC. V gene TRBV27 combines with J gene TRBJ2-1; weak D call: TRBD1 (6 bases). Trimming took 5 bases from V and 8 from J, leaving 13 bases between them. Germline values: CDR1 MNHEY, CDR2 SMNVEV (reference sequence). The CDR3 has 13 amino acids.

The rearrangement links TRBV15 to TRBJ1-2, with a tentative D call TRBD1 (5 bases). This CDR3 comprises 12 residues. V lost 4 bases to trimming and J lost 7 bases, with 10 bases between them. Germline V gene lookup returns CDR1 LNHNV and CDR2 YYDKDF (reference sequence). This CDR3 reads CATSMQGFGYTF. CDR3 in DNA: TGTGCCACCAGCATGCAGGGTTTTGGCTACACCTTC.

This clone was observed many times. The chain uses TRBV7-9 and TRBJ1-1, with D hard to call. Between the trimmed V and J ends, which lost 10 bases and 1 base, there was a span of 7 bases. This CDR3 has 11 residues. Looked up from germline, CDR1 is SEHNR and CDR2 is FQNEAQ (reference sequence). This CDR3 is CAIQSNTEAFF. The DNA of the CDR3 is TGTGCCATACAGTCGAACACTGAAGCTTTCTTT.

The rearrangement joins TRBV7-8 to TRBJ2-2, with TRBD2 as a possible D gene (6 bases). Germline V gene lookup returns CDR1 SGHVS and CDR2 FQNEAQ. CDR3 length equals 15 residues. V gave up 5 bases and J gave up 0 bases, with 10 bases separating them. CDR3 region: CASSPDYPNTGELFF. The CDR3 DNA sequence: TGTGCCAGCAGCCCGGACTACCCGAACACCGGGGAGCTGTTTTTT.

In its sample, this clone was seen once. CDR3 nucleotides: TGCAGCGTTGCTGCGGCCCAAGAGACCCAGTACTTC. This translates into CSVAAAQETQYF. The rearrangement uses TRBV29-1 and TRBJ2-5, with D hard to call. From germline, CDR1 is SQVTM and CDR2 ANQGSEA. V dropped 4 bases and J dropped 1 base, with 7 bases sitting between them. The CDR3 totals 12 residues.

The CDR3 protein is CASSEARANTEAFF. DNA of the CDR3: TGCGCCAGCAGTGAGGCCAGGGCAAACACTGAAGCTTTCTTT. V gene TRBV10-1 combines with J gene TRBJ1-1, with D tentatively TRBD1 (5 bases). V was trimmed by 2 bases and J by 2 bases, leaving 9 bases between them. There are 14 residues in the CDR3. The V gene's germline CDR1 is WNHNN and CDR2 SYGVQD (reference sequence).

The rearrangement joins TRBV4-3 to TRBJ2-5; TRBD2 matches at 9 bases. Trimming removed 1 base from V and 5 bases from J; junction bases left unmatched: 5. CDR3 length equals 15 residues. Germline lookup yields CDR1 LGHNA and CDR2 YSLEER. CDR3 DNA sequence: TGCGCCAGCAGCCAAGGCGGGGGGGCACGGGAGACCCAGTACTTC. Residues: CASSQGGGARETQYF.

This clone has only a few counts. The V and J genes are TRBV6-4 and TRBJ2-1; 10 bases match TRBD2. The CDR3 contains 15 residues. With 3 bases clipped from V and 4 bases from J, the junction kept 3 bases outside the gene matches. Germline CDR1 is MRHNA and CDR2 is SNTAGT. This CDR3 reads CASSEASGGYNEQFF. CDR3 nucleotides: TGTGCCAGCAGTGAGGCTAGCGGGGGTTACAATGAGCAGTTCTTC.

CDR3 residues: CASSLPGRGEAFF. The DNA for the CDR3 is TGTGCCAGCAGCTTACCAGGGAGGGGTGAAGCTTTCTTT. The chain has TRBV7-8 and TRBJ1-1, with D possibly TRBD1 on 5 matching bases. The CDR3 runs to 13 residues. Germline V gene data show CDR1 as SGHVS and CDR2 as FQNEAQ. V lost 2 bases and J lost 7, with 11 bases in between.

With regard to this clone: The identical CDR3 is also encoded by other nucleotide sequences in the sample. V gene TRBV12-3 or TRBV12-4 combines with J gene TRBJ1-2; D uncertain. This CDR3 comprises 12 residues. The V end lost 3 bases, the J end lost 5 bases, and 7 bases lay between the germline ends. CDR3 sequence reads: CASSLRLYGYTF. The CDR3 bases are TGTGCCAGCAGTTTGAGGTTGTATGGCTACACCTTC.

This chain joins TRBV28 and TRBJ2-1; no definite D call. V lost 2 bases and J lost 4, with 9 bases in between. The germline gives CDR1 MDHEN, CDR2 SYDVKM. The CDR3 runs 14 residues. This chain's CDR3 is CASSLGFAYNEQFF. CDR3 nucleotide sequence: TGTGCCAGCAGTTTAGGTTTTGCGTACAATGAGCAGTTCTTC. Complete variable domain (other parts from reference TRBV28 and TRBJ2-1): DVKVTQSSRYLVKRTGEKVFLECVQDMDHENMFWYRQDPGLGLRLIYFSYDVKMKEKGDIPEGYSVSREKKERFSLILESASTNQTSMYLCASSLGFAYNEQFFGPGTRLTVL.

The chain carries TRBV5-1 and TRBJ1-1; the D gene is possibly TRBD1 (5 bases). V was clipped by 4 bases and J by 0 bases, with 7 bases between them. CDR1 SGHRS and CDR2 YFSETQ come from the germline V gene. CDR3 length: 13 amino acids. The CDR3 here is CASSRQLNTEAFF. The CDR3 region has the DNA TGCGCCAGCAGCCGACAGTTGAACACTGAAGCTTTCTTT.

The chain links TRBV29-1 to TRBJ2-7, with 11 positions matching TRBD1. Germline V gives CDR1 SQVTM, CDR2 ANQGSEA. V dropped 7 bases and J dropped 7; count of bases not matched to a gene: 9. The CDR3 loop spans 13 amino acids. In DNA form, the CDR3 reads TGCAGCGCCGGACAGGGGGCGATTGGGGAGCAGTACTTC. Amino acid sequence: CSAGQGAIGEQYF.

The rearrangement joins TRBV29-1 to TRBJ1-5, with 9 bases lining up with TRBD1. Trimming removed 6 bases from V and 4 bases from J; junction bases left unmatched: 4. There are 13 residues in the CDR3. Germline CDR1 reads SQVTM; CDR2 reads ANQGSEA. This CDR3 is CSVGTGRNQPQHF. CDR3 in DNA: TGCAGCGTCGGGACAGGGCGTAATCAGCCCCAGCATTTT.